Listed below are T cell receptor beta chains from one sample, sequenced in a study of blood T cell repertoires in COVID-19. The repertoire was sequenced with immunoSEQ multiplex PCR; TCRdb's copy has only in-frame clones and lacks some. The table has 60,000 to 75,000 clones, nearly 90% seen once; the top ten hold 3.4%. Sequencing input: peripheral blood. These receptors were obtained from a woman aged 50 to 60 with COVID-19, enrolled during active disease. The CDR3 runs from the conserved cysteine through the conserved F or W. Each record gives: CDR3 length, V gene, CDR3 protein.

14 | TRBV7-3 | CASSWSGNTDTQYF
15 | TRBV14 | CASSQLLAYTDTQYF
14 | TRBV30 | CAWSSGRWTGELFF
14 | TRBV6-5 | CATRGLANTGELFF
13 | TRBV15 | CATSGQGPYEQYF
14 | TRBV20-1 | CSASLMRNTGELFF
18 | TRBV11-3 | CASSLDPLSGGPIGELFF
15 | TRBV28 | CASSLLRDTNYGYTF
13 | TRBV5-1 | CAGDGTSAYEQYF
16 | TRBV4-1 | CASSRTPDSGANVLTF
15 | TRBV7-3 | CASSFGGVNTGELFF
18 | TRBV11-3 | CASSPGTGSFRYAYEQYF
18 | TRBV5-1 | CASSLWGLAGVEVETQYF
12 | TRBV12-5 | CASGLITGELFF
12 | TRBV6-5 | CASTRTGIGYTF
12 | TRBV30 | CAWKVHGREQFF
14 | TRBV27 | CASSYRGRTDTQYF
17 | TRBV4-1 | CASSRQLAGDLRGEQFF
16 | TRBV11-2 | CASSLLRGLGKETQYF
14 | TRBV19 | CASAGTVANEKLFF
15 | TRBV28 | CASSTGTANWNEQFF
22 | TRBV28 | CASSFPTGGNTTSPDKLYGYTF
16 | TRBV6-2/TRBV6-3 | CASSFADRVAGNTIYF
14 | TRBV20-1 | CSASRTGSNQPQHF
23 | TRBV18 | CASSLTTGSTAFAGTGDEDEQFF
14 | TRBV6-2/TRBV6-3 | CASSFIQGNQPQHF
16 | TRBV18 | CASSTGTSGRIGELFF